This entry is about one T cell receptor (beta chain). Generated by immunoSEQ multiplex PCR, the TCRdb table keeps only in-frame clones and is missing some. The repertoire holds about 53,000 clones, with nearly 95% as singletons. This record belongs to a study of T cells in tuberculosis. This sample's time point: new active TB diagnosis, blood taken before or within 7 days of starting treatment. V lost 3 bases to trimming and J lost 3 bases; unmatched junction nucleotides: 9. The CDR3 totals 16 residues. Looked up from germline, CDR1 is SGHAT and CDR2 is FQNNGV. The chain uses TRBV11-2 and TRBJ2-3; TRBD1 aligns across 7 bases. This TCR derives from an adult with tuberculosis. The starting material was PBMCs, obtained at tuberculosis diagnosis. CDR3 DNA sequence: TGTGCCAGCAGCTTCCACCAGGGGGTAGGGACAGATACGCAGTATTTT. The encoded protein is CASSFHQGVGTDTQYF. The full variable domain, rest sourced from reference TRBV11-2 and TRBJ2-3, is EAGVAQSPRYKIIEKRQSVAFWCNPISGHATLYWYQQILGQGPKLLIQFQNNGVVDDSQLPKDRFSAERLKGVDSTLKIQPAKLEDSAVYLCASSFHQGVGTDTQYFGPGTRLTVL.